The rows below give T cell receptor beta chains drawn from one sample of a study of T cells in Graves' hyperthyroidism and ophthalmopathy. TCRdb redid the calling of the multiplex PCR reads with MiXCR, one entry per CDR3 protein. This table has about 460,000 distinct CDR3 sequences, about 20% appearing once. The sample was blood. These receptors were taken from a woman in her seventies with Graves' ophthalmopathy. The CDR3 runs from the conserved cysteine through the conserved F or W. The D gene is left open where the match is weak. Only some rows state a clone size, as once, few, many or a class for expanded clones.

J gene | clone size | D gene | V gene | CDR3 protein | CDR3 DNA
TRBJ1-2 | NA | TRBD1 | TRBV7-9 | CASSLSGGYYGYTF | TGTGCCAGCAGCTTGTCAGGGGGGTACTACGGCTACACCTTC
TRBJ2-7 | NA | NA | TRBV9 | CASGAPYGGEQYF | TGTGCCAGCGGGGCCCCCTATGGGGGAGAGCAGTACTTC
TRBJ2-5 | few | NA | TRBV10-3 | CAISENQGGETQYF | TGTGCCATCAGTGAGAATCAGGGAGGAGAGACCCAGTACTTC
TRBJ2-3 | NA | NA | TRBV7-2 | CASSQEWADTQYF | TGCGCCAGCAGCCAAGAATGGGCGGATACGCAGTATTTT
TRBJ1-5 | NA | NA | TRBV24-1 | CATSVCRDSNQPQHF | TGTGCCACCAGTGTATGCAGAGATAGCAATCAGCCCCAGCATTTT
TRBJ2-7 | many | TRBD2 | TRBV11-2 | CASSRTSIGGEQYF | TGTGCCAGCAGCCGGACTAGCATTGGTGGCGAGCAGTACTTC
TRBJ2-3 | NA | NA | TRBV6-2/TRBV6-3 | CASSRGGYSTDTQYF | TGTGCCAGCAGCCGTGGGGGCTATAGCACAGATACGCAGTATTTT
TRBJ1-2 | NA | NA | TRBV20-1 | CSAREPGTESGYTF | TGCAGTGCTAGAGAACCGGGGACGGAGTCTGGCTACACCTTC
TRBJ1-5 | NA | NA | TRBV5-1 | CASSLGQADNQPQHF | TGCGCCAGCAGCTTGGGACAGGCGGACAATCAGCCCCAGCATTTT
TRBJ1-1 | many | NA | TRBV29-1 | CSVVSGTANTEAFF | TGCAGCGTAGTGTCCGGGACGGCGAACACTGAAGCTTTCTTT
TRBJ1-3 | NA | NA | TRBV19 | CASSLTGTGGNTIYF | TGTGCCAGTAGCCTTACCGGGACGGGAGGAAACACCATATATTTT
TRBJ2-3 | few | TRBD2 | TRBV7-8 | CASSRKREGGTDTQYF | TGTGCCAGCAGCCGCAAGCGGGAGGGAGGCACAGATACGCAGTATTTT
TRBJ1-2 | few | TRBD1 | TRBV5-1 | CASSGDGTGYGYTF | TGCGCCAGCAGCGGCGACGGGACAGGCTATGGCTACACCTTC
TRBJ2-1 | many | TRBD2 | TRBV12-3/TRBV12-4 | CASRASGRVGNEQFF | TGTGCCAGCAGAGCTAGCGGGAGGGTCGGGAATGAGCAGTTCTTC
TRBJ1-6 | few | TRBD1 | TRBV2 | CASSVEDRGSPLHF | TGTGCCAGCAGTGTGGAGGACAGGGGTTCACCCCTCCACTTT
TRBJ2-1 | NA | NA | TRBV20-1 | CSARVRGSYNEQFF | TGCAGTGCTAGAGTTCGGGGCTCCTACAATGAGCAGTTCTTC